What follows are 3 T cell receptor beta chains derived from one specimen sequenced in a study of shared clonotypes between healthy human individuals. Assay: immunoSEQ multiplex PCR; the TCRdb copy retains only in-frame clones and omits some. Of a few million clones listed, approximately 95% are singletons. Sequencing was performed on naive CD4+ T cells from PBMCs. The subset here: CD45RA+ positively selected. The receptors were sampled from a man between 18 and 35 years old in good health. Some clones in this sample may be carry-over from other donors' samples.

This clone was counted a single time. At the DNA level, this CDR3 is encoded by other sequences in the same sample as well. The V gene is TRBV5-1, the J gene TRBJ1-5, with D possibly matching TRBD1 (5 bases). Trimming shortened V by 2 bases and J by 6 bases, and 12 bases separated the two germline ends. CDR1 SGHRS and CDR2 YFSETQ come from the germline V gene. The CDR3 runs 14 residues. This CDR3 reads CASSFGGGTQPQHF. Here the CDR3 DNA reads TGCGCCAGCAGCTTTGGGGGAGGAACTCAGCCCCAGCATTTT.

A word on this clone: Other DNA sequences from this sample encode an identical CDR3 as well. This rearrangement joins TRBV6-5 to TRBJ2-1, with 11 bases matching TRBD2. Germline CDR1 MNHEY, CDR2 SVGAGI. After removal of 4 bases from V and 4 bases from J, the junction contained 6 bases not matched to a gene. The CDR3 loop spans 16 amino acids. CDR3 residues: CASSSRTSGLYNEQFF. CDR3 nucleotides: TGTGCCAGCAGTTCGCGGACTAGCGGGCTTTACAATGAGCAGTTCTTC.

The CDR3 region is CASSLEGGARSYNEQFF. The CDR3 DNA is TGTGCCAGCAGCTTAGAGGGGGGGGCTCGGTCCTACAATGAGCAGTTCTTC. The chain has TRBV11-3 and TRBJ2-1; TRBD2 might be the D (7 bases). Germline V gives CDR1 SGHNT, CDR2 YENEEA. The V gene lost 0 bases and the J gene lost 1 base, with 13 bases spanning the gap. This CDR3 is built from 17 residues.